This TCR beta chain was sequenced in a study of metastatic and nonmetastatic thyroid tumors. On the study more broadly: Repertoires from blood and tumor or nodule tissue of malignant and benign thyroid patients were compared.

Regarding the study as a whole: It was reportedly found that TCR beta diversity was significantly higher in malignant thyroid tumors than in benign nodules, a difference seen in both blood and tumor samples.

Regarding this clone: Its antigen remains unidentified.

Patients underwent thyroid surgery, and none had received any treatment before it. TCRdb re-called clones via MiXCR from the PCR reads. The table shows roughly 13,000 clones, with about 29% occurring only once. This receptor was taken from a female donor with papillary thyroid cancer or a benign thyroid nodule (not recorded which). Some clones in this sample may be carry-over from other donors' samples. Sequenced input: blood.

Here the CDR3 reads CASSLGGLTSNQPQHF. The CDR3 nucleotides are TGTGCCAGCAGCCTCGGGGGACTCACTAGCAATCAGCCCCAGCATTTT. This chain links TRBV5-5 with TRBJ1-5, with D possibly TRBD1 on 5 matching bases. This CDR3 region has 16 residues. Germline CDR1 is SGHKS and CDR2 is YYEKEE (reference sequence). The V gene lost 4 bases and the J gene lost 0 bases, with 14 bases spanning the gap.